This T cell receptor beta chain came from a study of glioma-infiltrating T cells (TCRdb year 2016). Study-level background: TCR alpha- and beta-chain repertoires were sequenced from glioma tissue, non-neoplastic brain tissue and matched peripheral blood mononuclear cells. To measure how far tissue and blood T-cell populations diverged, each tissue-infiltrating repertoire was compared against the peripheral blood repertoire of the same patient. Three low-grade glioma patients, seven or eight primary glioblastoma patients, and three non-glioma patients who contributed non-neoplastic brain tissue made up the paired cohort. Results the study describes overall, beyond this receptor: VJ-independent divergence between tissue and blood was lower than expected in non-neoplastic patients but higher than expected in all gliomas, particularly low-grade gliomas. Very few CDR3 sequences were shared between tissue and blood, attributed to high CDR3 diversity and limited sampling. Group comparisons were based on small numbers of patients: three non-neoplastic, three low-grade glioma and 7 to 9 glioblastoma patients.

The CDR1 and CDR2 encoded by the germline V gene are SGHRS and YFSETQ. The CDR3 contains 14 residues, cysteine and phenylalanine counted. Left in the record is the CDR3 DNA by itself, 42 bases read in frame from the first base. V sheds 3 bases and J sheds 6 bases, leaving 15 bases between their ends. The iRepertoire nested amplicon-rescue multiplex PCR (arm-PCR) platform was used to amplify TCR alpha and beta CDR3 regions from RNA. The input for one-step reverse transcription and amplification was 100-400 ng of tissue mRNA or PBMC total RNA. After bead purification, a secondary multiplex PCR added Illumina adapters, and libraries were gel-purified between 200 and 400 bp. Libraries carried internal 6-nucleotide barcodes used for demultiplexing. Sequencing of libraries was performed on an Illumina MiSeq with 2x220 or 2x250 nucleotide paired-end reads. In the source study's methods: Paired reads were merged with FLASH 1.2.11 and aligned to the GRCh37 human genome with BWA-MEM before extracting TRA and TRB reads. V and J assignment used an IMGT-derived reference of cassette sequences and CDR3 motifs that included pseudogenes. Three-frame translation of reads was performed, and productive CDR3s were defined as those with a C...FGXG motif and no stop codons. Unique combinations of V-J cassette pair and CDR3 amino acid sequence were defined as clonotypes. Filtering of reads was based on Hamming distance, with the threshold set by the sequence error rate of each sample in mapped regions. Through fastp at Q25 and MiXCR, TCRdb rebuilt clones from the public reads, retaining in-frame beta chains. For every CDR3 protein sequence, its rows merge into one entry that carries the most common genes and DNA. These V and J calls derive from TCRdb rather than the authors' analysis. For this sample there are approximately 120,000 distinct CDR3 sequences; roughly 24% appear just once. The top ten constitute approximately 16% of the sample.

As to this clonotype: Its antigen target is currently unknown. Base qualities are not at hand, and no much larger clone is one base apart.

This chain is built from TRBV5-1 and TRBJ2-5; the D gene lacks a confident call. The sequencing input was glioma tissue, nonneoplastic brain tissue, or PBMCs (not recorded which). This clonotype was sampled from a human donor with low-grade glioma or glioblastoma, undergoing nonglioma brain surgery, or in good health (not recorded which). The encoded CDR3 is CASSSRTPQKTQYF. The DNA is as follows: TGCGCCAGCAGCTCGAGGACCCCTCAAAAGACCCAGTACTTC.